Below are 30 T cell receptor beta chains sequenced from a single sample in a study of cytomegalovirus exposure and HLA in healthy donors. PCR employed 60 Vbeta and 13 Jbeta primers. Sequencing used immunoSEQ multiplex PCR; TCRdb keeps in-frame clones, though not all of them. Of about 160,000 clones in the sample, around 80% are singletons; the top ten hold over 1.2%. Material: PBMCs. Receptors originate from a girl aged 10-17 years in good health and CMV-seropositive.

The CDR3 region has the DNA TGCGCCAGCAGCCAACCTCAGGTACAGCCCCAGCATTTT. Its translation is CASSQPQVQPQHF. The chain links TRBV4-1 to TRBJ1-5; D not resolved. The CDR3 totals 13 residues. Germline V gives CDR1 MGHRA, CDR2 YSYEKL. V lost 2 bases and J lost 7, with 9 bases in between.

This chain uses TRBV11-2 with TRBJ2-1; D may be TRBD2 (6 bases). The ends were cut back, 2 bases at V and 8 bases at J, with 13 bases in the middle. This CDR3 is built from 14 residues. Germline V lookup: CDR1 SGHAT, CDR2 FQNNGV. CDR3 nucleotides: TGTGCCAGCAGCTTATCGGAAGGAGGGGATGAGCAGTTCTTC. As protein: CASSLSEGGDEQFF.

This clone has a handful of counts. The chain couples TRBV5-6 to TRBJ2-3; tentative D call: TRBD1 (6 bases). V was trimmed by 0 bases and J by 6 bases, leaving 14 bases between them. Looked up from germline, CDR1 is SGHDT and CDR2 is YYEEEE. The CDR3 totals 15 residues. The CDR3 nucleotides are TGTGCCAGCAGCTTGGCTGGACAGATATTGGATACGCAGTATTTT. Translation: CASSLAGQILDTQYF.

The J gene is TRBJ2-7, the V gene TRBV30, with D possibly being TRBD1 (6 bases). There are 13 residues in the CDR3. V was trimmed by 2 bases and J by 7 bases, leaving 15 bases between them. Germline V gene sequence: CDR1 GTSNPN, CDR2 SVGIG (reference sequence). CDR3 sequence (DNA): TGTGCCTGGAGTCGTAACAGGGATGGGGAGCAGTACTTC. It specifies CAWSRNRDGEQYF.

The rearrangement joins TRBV5-1 to TRBJ2-1; 8 positions match TRBD1. The CDR3 covers 14 residues. Germline V gene lookup returns CDR1 SGHRS and CDR2 YFSETQ. The J segment lost 9 bases and the V segment lost 4 bases, leaving 9 bases of the junction unmatched. The CDR3 region has the DNA TGCGCCAGCAGCCCCGGACAGGGAACGGCTGAGCAGTTCTTC. It encodes CASSPGQGTAEQFF.

This sequence joins TRBV23-1 and TRBJ2-2; D perhaps matches TRBD2 (6 bases). TRBV23-1 counts as an open reading frame of uncertain function. The CDR3 extends over 16 amino acids. V was pared by 3 bases and J by 4 bases, with 15 bases between. CDR3 coding DNA: TGCGCCAGCAGTCACGCACGCACCGGGGGCACCGGGGAGCTGTTTTTT. This gives the protein CASSHARTGGTGELFF.

The V and J genes are TRBV25-1 and TRBJ2-5; D is possibly TRBD2 (5 bases). With 8 bases removed from V and 1 base from J, the gap between germline ends came to 23 bases. The CDR3 has 17 residues. The germline CDR1 and CDR2 sequences are MGHDK and SYGVNS. This CDR3 is CASPAVTRFGPQETQYF. CDR3 bases: TGTGCCAGCCCCGCCGTTACTAGATTTGGCCCCCAAGAGACCCAGTACTTC.

The chain links TRBV7-2 to TRBJ1-2; D is unclear. V gave up 5 bases and J gave up 4 bases, with 14 bases separating them. The germline CDR1 and CDR2 sequences are SGHTA and FQGNSA. The CDR3 has 14 amino acids. The CDR3 DNA sequence: TGTGCCAGCAGCCCTAGCGTCGGTGGCTATGGCTACACCTTC. Protein product: CASSPSVGGYGYTF.

This sequence joins TRBV27 and TRBJ1-1; no clear D. Trimming cost V 6 bases and J 4 bases, with 12 bases left between them. Germline CDR1 is MNHEY and CDR2 is SMNVEV (reference sequence). The CDR3 extends over 13 amino acids. CDR3 in DNA: TGTGCCAGCAGCCGTGGCCGCGGCACTGAAGCTTTCTTT. Protein product: CASSRGRGTEAFF.

The rearrangement joins TRBV27 to TRBJ2-1; possibly TRBD1 for D (5 bases). This CDR3 comprises 12 residues. V was cut by 3 bases and J by 12 bases, with 12 bases left in between. CDR1 and CDR2 (germline): MNHEY, SMNVEV (reference sequence). CDR3 residues: CASSFLGQLQFF. The CDR3 DNA reads as TGTGCCAGCAGTTTCCTGGGGCAGCTGCAGTTCTTC.

The gene calls are TRBV19 and TRBJ2-7; 7 nucleotides agree with TRBD1. Trimming at V came to 5 bases and at J to 1 base, leaving 14 bases not matched to a gene. CDR1 is LNHDA, CDR2 SQIVND, per germline (reference sequence). CDR3 length: 17 amino acids. CDR3 protein: CASSPRQGPGVSYEQYF. CDR3 sequence (DNA): TGTGCCAGTAGTCCGAGACAGGGACCAGGGGTTTCCTACGAGCAGTACTTC.

This chain uses TRBV11-2 with TRBJ2-1, with 7 positions matching TRBD1. The CDR3 is 16 residues long. Germline assignment: CDR1 SGHAT and CDR2 FQNNGV. V was pared by 1 base and J by 6 bases, with 9 bases of the junction left unmatched. CDR3 residues: CASSLGPDRFGNEQFF. CDR3 in DNA: TGTGCCAGCAGCTTAGGACCGGACAGGTTCGGCAATGAGCAGTTCTTC. Looking up the rest from reference TRBV11-2 and TRBJ2-1 gives the full variable domain: EAGVAQSPRYKIIEKRQSVAFWCNPISGHATLYWYQQILGQGPKLLIQFQNNGVVDDSQLPKDRFSAERLKGVDSTLKIQPAKLEDSAVYLCASSLGPDRFGNEQFFGPGTRLTVL.

The CDR3 bases are TGTGCCAGCAGCTCAACAGGGAATCAGCCCCAGCATTTT. As protein: CASSSTGNQPQHF. This chain connects TRBV7-2 to TRBJ1-5, with a possible D match to TRBD1 (6 bases). Germline values: CDR1 SGHTA, CDR2 FQGNSA. The CDR3 loop spans 13 amino acids. Trimming left V 4 bases short and J 4 bases short, with 8 bases between.

The chain combines TRBV27 with TRBJ2-2; D gene unclear. Trimming took off 8 bases at V and 6 bases at J, with 22 bases between the two ends. This CDR3 comprises 16 residues. Per the germline V gene, CDR1 is MNHEY and CDR2 is SMNVEV (reference sequence). The CDR3 region is CASGRSGHVTAGELFF. Written as DNA, the CDR3 is TGTGCCAGCGGCCGATCGGGTCATGTGACCGCCGGGGAGCTGTTTTTT.

This clone came up a few times. This rearrangement joins TRBV27 to TRBJ2-1; TRBD1 matches at 7 bases. V dropped 4 bases and J dropped 4; count of bases not matched to a gene: 4. Per germline, CDR1 MNHEY and CDR2 SMNVEV (reference sequence). The CDR3 extends over 14 amino acids. The CDR3 DNA follows: TGTGCCAGCAGTTCCCGGGACAGTTACAATGAGCAGTTCTTC. Translation gives CASSSRDSYNEQFF.

V is TRBV5-4 and J is TRBJ2-5; 9 nucleotides agree with TRBD2. CDR3 length: 13 residues. V shed 2 bases, J shed 5 bases, and the junction held 1 base outside the gene matches. CDR1 and CDR2 from the germline V gene are SGHNT and YYREEE (reference sequence). CDR3 nucleotide sequence: TGTGCCAGCAGCTTAGGACTAGCGGAGACCCAGTACTTC. Its translation is CASSLGLAETQYF.

This sequence joins TRBV2 and TRBJ1-2, with no clear D. Germline V lookup: CDR1 SNHLY, CDR2 FYNNEI. V was cut by 2 bases and J by 0 bases, with 7 bases left in between. The CDR3 covers 14 residues. CDR3 bases: TGTGCCAGCAGTGAAATTCATTCTAACTATGGCTACACCTTC. This gives the protein CASSEIHSNYGYTF.

CDR3 amino acids: CASSLQASDTQYF. For the CDR3, the DNA is TGTGCCAGCAGTTTACAGGCCAGTGATACGCAGTATTTT. This chain links TRBV27 with TRBJ2-3; no clear D gene. The V end lost 2 bases, the J end lost 6 bases, and 9 bases lay between the germline ends. CDR1 and CDR2 (germline): MNHEY, SMNVEV (reference sequence). The CDR3 is 13 residues long.

The chain employs TRBV7-8 and TRBJ1-5; tentatively, D is TRBD1 (5 bases). The CDR3 covers 15 residues. V gave up 5 bases and J gave up 2 bases, with 13 bases separating them. Germline CDR1 reads SGHVS; CDR2 reads FQNEAQ. The CDR3 loop reads CASSMQGMGNQPQHF. CDR3 DNA: TGTGCCAGCAGCATGCAGGGAATGGGCAATCAGCCCCAGCATTTT.

The chain joins TRBV2 to TRBJ2-7; tentative D call: TRBD2 (6 bases). The CDR3 loop spans 14 amino acids. V dropped 1 base and J dropped 6 bases, with 13 bases sitting between them. Germline CDR1 SNHLY, CDR2 FYNNEI. The CDR3 is CASSEVGSDIEQYF. The CDR3 nucleotides are TGTGCCAGCAGTGAAGTCGGGAGTGACATCGAGCAGTACTTC.

The chain is built from TRBV28 and TRBJ1-5; 7 nucleotides align to TRBD1. Germline loops: CDR1 MDHEN, CDR2 SYDVKM. After removal of 7 bases from V and 6 bases from J, the junction contained 9 bases not matched to a gene. The CDR3 runs to 14 residues. The CDR3 here is CASNDRALSQPQHF. For the CDR3, the DNA is TGTGCCAGCAACGACAGGGCGCTGTCTCAGCCCCAGCATTTT.

This chain connects TRBV28 to TRBJ2-1; possible D gene TRBD2, 6 bases. This CDR3 contains 16 residues. V dropped 6 bases and J dropped 6 bases, with 21 bases sitting between them. Looked up from germline, CDR1 is MDHEN and CDR2 is SYDVKM. In DNA form, the CDR3 reads TGTGCCAGCAGCCGTCTGAGGTTCCGGGACTCCAATGAGCAGTTCTTC. Its protein product is CASSRLRFRDSNEQFF.

The table lists this clone with a few counts. The chain is built from TRBV28 and TRBJ1-2; 8 nucleotides align to TRBD1. Germline CDR1 and CDR2: MDHEN and SYDVKM. This CDR3 region has 13 residues. Trimming cost V 4 bases and J 5 bases; bases outside gene matches: 3. CDR3 sequence reads: CASSSRTGYGYTF. The CDR3 DNA is TGTGCCAGCAGTTCACGGACAGGGTATGGCTACACCTTC.

The chain employs TRBV5-1 and TRBJ2-7, with D possibly being TRBD2 (6 bases). V lost 6 bases and J lost 0, with 16 bases in between. The CDR3 extends over 15 amino acids. Germline loops: CDR1 SGHRS, CDR2 YFSETQ. DNA for the CDR3: TGCGCCAGCACCCGGGGGACTGAGAGCTCCTACGAGCAGTACTTC. This encodes CASTRGTESSYEQYF.

The chain recombines TRBV6-4 with TRBJ2-1; no firm D call. Germline V gene data show CDR1 as MRHNA and CDR2 as SNTAGT. The CDR3 contains 12 residues. V lost 4 bases, J lost 2 bases, and 3 bases lay in between. This CDR3 reads CASSVAYNEQFF. The CDR3 region has the DNA TGTGCCAGCAGTGTAGCCTACAATGAGCAGTTCTTC.

The chain recombines TRBV5-4 with TRBJ1-1; possibly TRBD1 for D (6 bases). V shed 6 bases and J shed 3 bases, with 15 bases lying between them. Per the germline V gene, CDR1 is SGHNT and CDR2 is YYREEE (reference sequence). The CDR3 is made up of 14 amino acids. CDR3 amino acids: CASIPRPGDTEAFF. The CDR3 DNA reads as TGTGCCAGCATCCCCCGGCCAGGGGACACTGAAGCTTTCTTT. The whole variable domain, filled in from reference TRBV5-4 and TRBJ1-1, reads ETGVTQSPTHLIKTRGQQVTLRCSSQSGHNTVSWYQQALGQGPQFIFQYYREEENGRGNFPPRFSGLQFPNYSSELNVNALELDDSALYLCASIPRPGDTEAFFGQGTRLTVV.

The chain carries TRBV5-1 and TRBJ2-7, with TRBD1 identical over 7 bases. V trimming: 5 bases; J trimming: 2 bases; junction bases outside the gene matches: 4. Per germline, CDR1 SGHRS and CDR2 YFSETQ. The CDR3 consists of 13 residues. The CDR3 spells CASRRDRAYEQYF. The CDR3 DNA sequence: TGCGCCAGCAGGCGAGACAGGGCCTACGAGCAGTACTTC.

The gene calls are TRBV5-1 and TRBJ2-3; 12 bases line up with TRBD2. The CDR3 sequence is 18 residues long. Germline CDR1 is SGHRS and CDR2 is YFSETQ. V shed 3 bases and J 0 bases; nucleotides not matched to a gene: 8. The CDR3: CASSSLTSGGESTDTQYF. CDR3 nucleotides: TGCGCCAGCAGCTCCTTGACTAGCGGGGGAGAAAGCACAGATACGCAGTATTTT.

The CDR3 loop is CASRLQGSAYEQYF. The CDR3 DNA follows: TGTGCCAGCAGACTACAGGGGAGCGCCTACGAGCAGTACTTC. The chain employs TRBV27 and TRBJ2-7, with 7 bases aligning to TRBD1. The CDR3 extends over 14 amino acids. V was pared by 6 bases and J by 2 bases, with 7 bases of the junction left unmatched. Germline lookup yields CDR1 MNHEY and CDR2 SMNVEV (reference sequence).

The J gene is TRBJ2-5, the V gene TRBV4-3; 9 bases map to TRBD2. CDR3 length: 17 residues. CDR1 is LGHNA, CDR2 YSLEER, per germline. V shed 1 base, J shed 5 bases, and the junction held 11 bases outside the gene matches. CDR3 loop: CASSQVRRGAGGETQYF. The CDR3 DNA reads as TGCGCCAGCAGCCAAGTTCGTCGAGGAGCGGGGGGTGAGACCCAGTACTTC.